The 17 T cell receptor beta chains presented below share a single source sample, sequenced in a study of blood T cell repertoires in COVID-19. Here immunoSEQ multiplex PCR was the method, and the copy in TCRdb shows in-frame clones only, minus some. The sample includes over 250,000 clones, around 91% of them seen just once. Material: PBMCs or T cells enriched from blood (not recorded which). The receptors derive from a woman aged 18-30 years who had recovered from COVID-19.

This chain joins TRBV19 and TRBJ2-5, with 13 nucleotides matching TRBD2. V shed 8 bases, J shed 6 bases, and the junction held 6 bases outside the gene matches. Germline CDR1 LNHDA, CDR2 SQIVND (reference sequence). This CDR3 comprises 14 residues. This chain's CDR3 is CASRLAGGDQTQYF. CDR3 nucleotides: TGTGCCAGTCGACTAGCGGGGGGTGATCAGACCCAGTACTTC.

This clone appeared many times. The V call is TRBV3-1 (or the pseudogene TRBV3-2), the J call TRBJ2-2, with D unclear. The CDR3 length is 16 residues. The V and J ends lost 4 bases and 1 base respectively, with 13 bases between them. Germline V CDR1 and CDR2: LGHDT, YNNKEL (reference sequence). In nucleotides, the CDR3 is TGTGCCAGCAGCCCCTCAGAACTACGGAACACCGGGGAGCTGTTTTTT. It yields the protein CASSPSELRNTGELFF.

The chain combines TRBV11-2 with TRBJ1-2; maybe TRBD1 (5 bases). The CDR3 loop spans 14 amino acids. Germline values: CDR1 SGHAT, CDR2 FQNNGV. Trimming pared 3 bases from V and 5 bases from J, leaving 13 bases between. In DNA form, the CDR3 reads TGTGCCAGCAGCTTGGGGCAGGGCGAGTATGGCTACACCTTC. Protein: CASSLGQGEYGYTF. Full variable domain (outside the CDR3, taken from reference TRBV11-2 and TRBJ1-2): EAGVAQSPRYKIIEKRQSVAFWCNPISGHATLYWYQQILGQGPKLLIQFQNNGVVDDSQLPKDRFSAERLKGVDSTLKIQPAKLEDSAVYLCASSLGQGEYGYTFGSGTRLTVV.

The genes are TRBV21-1 and TRBJ1-2; TRBD1, the table's D call, was not compared with the DNA. TRBV21-1 represents a pseudogene. This CDR3 region has 15 residues. The CDR3, as DNA: TGTGCCAAATCGATCGGGACAGGGGCACTCTATGGCTACACCTTC. Its protein product is CAKSIGTGALYGYTF.

CDR3 DNA sequence: TGTGCCAGCAGCTCGGAGGGTACGGGGGTGGGTGAGCAGTTCTTC. This codes for CASSSEGTGVGEQFF. The chain couples TRBV5-4 to TRBJ2-1, with D maybe TRBD2 (6 bases). Per germline, CDR1 SGHNT and CDR2 YYREEE (reference sequence). CDR3 length: 15 residues. Trimming shortened V by 3 bases and J by 9 bases, and 19 bases separated the two germline ends.

The chain links TRBV7-9 to TRBJ2-3, with TRBD2 matching 12 bases. CDR3 size: 17 residues. CDR1 is SEHNR and CDR2 is FQNEAQ in the germline V gene (reference sequence). J lost 3 bases, V lost 4 bases, and 8 bases had no gene match. CDR3 in amino acids: CASSSTSGGRLTDTQYF. Here the CDR3 DNA reads TGTGCCAGCAGCTCGACTAGCGGGGGCCGCCTTACAGATACGCAGTATTTT.

This clone was recorded once. This CDR3 is CASSLMGTGTTEAFF. The DNA for the CDR3 is TGTGCCAGCAGCTTAATGGGGACAGGGACAACTGAAGCTTTCTTT. This rearrangement joins TRBV7-8 to TRBJ1-1, with 9 bases matching TRBD1. The V segment lost 2 bases and the J segment 5 bases; nucleotides outside the gene matches: 6. This CDR3 has 15 amino acids. Germline V gene data show CDR1 as SGHVS and CDR2 as FQNEAQ.

This chain links TRBV2 with TRBJ1-1; D is unclear. The germline V and J ends were trimmed by 1 base and 4 bases, with 7 bases remaining between them. CDR3 size: 13 residues. CDR1 is SNHLY, CDR2 FYNNEI, per germline. The CDR3 nucleotides read TGTGCCAGCAGTGAAGGTAGATTCACTGAAGCTTTCTTT. Encoded protein: CASSEGRFTEAFF. The full variable domain, rest sourced from reference TRBV2 and TRBJ1-1, is EPEVTQTPSHQVTQMGQEVILRCVPISNHLYFYWYRQILGQKVEFLVSFYNNEISEKSEIFDDQFSVERPDGSNFTLKIRSTKLEDSAMYFCASSEGRFTEAFFGQGTRLTVV.

V gene TRBV7-9 combines with J gene TRBJ2-5, with 7 nucleotides matching TRBD2. Germline CDR1 SEHNR, CDR2 FQNEAQ (reference sequence). The CDR3 loop spans 17 amino acids. The V and J ends lost 5 bases and 0 bases, in that order; junction bases with no gene match: 12. The CDR3 is CASSPRWERDHQETQYF. For the CDR3, the DNA is TGTGCCAGCAGCCCCCGTTGGGAGCGGGACCACCAAGAGACCCAGTACTTC.

V gene TRBV2 combines with J gene TRBJ2-6; TRBD1 agrees at 11 bases. J lost 0 bases, V lost 8 bases, and 3 bases had no gene match. Germline assignment: CDR1 SNHLY and CDR2 FYNNEI. The CDR3 runs 16 residues. The CDR3 sequence: CASAGTGGSGANVLTF. The CDR3 bases are TGTGCCAGCGCCGGGACAGGGGGCTCTGGGGCCAACGTCCTGACTTTC.

The chain is built from TRBV10-3 and TRBJ2-1; 9 nucleotides match TRBD1. Per the germline V gene, CDR1 is ENHRY and CDR2 is SYGVKD. With 6 bases clipped from V and 1 base from J, the junction kept 4 bases outside the gene matches. The CDR3 contains 15 residues. The CDR3 region is CAIRTTGGSYNEQFF. CDR3 sequence (DNA): TGTGCCATCAGAACGACAGGGGGGTCCTACAATGAGCAGTTCTTC.

V and J are TRBV5-1 and TRBJ1-2; TRBD1 might be the D (5 bases). CDR1 is SGHRS, CDR2 YFSETQ, per germline. The length of the CDR3 is 15 residues. Trimming stripped 0 bases from V and 5 bases from J, with 14 bases between. The CDR3 sequence is CASSLDGGLLYGYTF. CDR3 nucleotides: TGCGCCAGCAGCTTGGACGGGGGACTGTTGTATGGCTACACCTTC.

The J gene is TRBJ2-7, the V gene TRBV28, with 9 bases fitting TRBD2. This CDR3 has 14 amino acids. CDR1 MDHEN and CDR2 SYDVKM come from the germline V gene. Trimming cost V 2 bases and J 2 bases; bases outside gene matches: 1. CDR3 sequence (DNA): TGTGCCAGCAGTTTAAGCGGGGGGCCCTACGAGCAGTACTTC. This gives the protein CASSLSGGPYEQYF.

The gene calls are TRBV7-9 and TRBJ2-7, with D possibly being TRBD2 (5 bases). Germline CDR1 reads SEHNR; CDR2 reads FQNEAQ (reference sequence). V was trimmed by 5 bases and J by 4 bases, leaving 18 bases between them. This CDR3 comprises 15 residues. The CDR3 sequence is CASSRTAFREYEQYF. The CDR3 region has the DNA TGTGCCAGCAGCAGAACCGCATTCCGGGAATACGAGCAGTACTTC.

This clone appeared a single time. The V and J genes are TRBV7-9 and TRBJ2-1; D is undetermined. V was pared by 0 bases and J by 4 bases, with 10 bases between. Germline V CDR1 and CDR2: SEHNR, FQNEAQ (reference sequence). The CDR3 runs to 15 residues. CDR3 sequence reads: CASSLALGSYNEQFF. The CDR3 DNA sequence: TGTGCCAGCAGCTTAGCGCTTGGCAGTTACAATGAGCAGTTCTTC.

The chain employs TRBV27 and TRBJ1-2; D may be TRBD1 (5 bases). There are 15 residues in the CDR3. V shed 3 bases and J shed 3 bases, with 14 bases lying between them. From germline, CDR1 is MNHEY and CDR2 SMNVEV (reference sequence). The CDR3 sequence: CASSLSWQGDYGYTF. The CDR3 DNA sequence: TGTGCCAGCAGTTTGTCTTGGCAGGGTGACTATGGCTACACCTTC.

The rearrangement joins TRBV6-6 to TRBJ2-1, with D uncertain. V lost 5 bases, J lost 4 bases, and 24 bases lay in between. This CDR3 has 18 amino acids. CDR1 is MNHNY, CDR2 SVGAGI, per germline (reference sequence). DNA of the CDR3: TGTGCCAGCAGTCCACATGCGACGGCGGTAACTTTTTACAATGAGCAGTTCTTC. Its protein is CASSPHATAVTFYNEQFF.